Detailed here is one TCR beta chain. This sample was included in a study of blood T cell repertoires in COVID-19. The authors' processing: Nucleated cell counts were estimated from reference gene primer amplification. TCRdb's table, derived via immunoSEQ multiplex PCR, lists solely in-frame clones and lacks some. The V and J calls and the clone size are those of that table, but D and trimming were determined from the DNA. This table has about 120,000 clones, about 88% appearing once. The clonotype originates from an elderly woman with acute or convalescent COVID-19. The sequenced material came from peripheral blood.

CDR3 residues: CASKRTGVTEAFF. The CDR3 nucleotides read TGTGCCAGCAAAAGGACAGGGGTCACTGAAGCTTTCTTT. This chain uses TRBV28 with TRBJ1-1, with TRBD1 identical over 9 bases. This CDR3 region has 13 residues. In germline, CDR1 is MDHEN, CDR2 SYDVKM. V lost 7 bases to trimming and J lost 4 bases; unmatched junction nucleotides: 4. Full variable domain (remainder filled in from reference TRBV28 and TRBJ1-1): DVKVTQSSRYLVKRTGEKVFLECVQDMDHENMFWYRQDPGLGLRLIYFSYDVKMKEKGDIPEGYSVSREKKERFSLILESASTNQTSMYLCASKRTGVTEAFFGQGTRLTVV.